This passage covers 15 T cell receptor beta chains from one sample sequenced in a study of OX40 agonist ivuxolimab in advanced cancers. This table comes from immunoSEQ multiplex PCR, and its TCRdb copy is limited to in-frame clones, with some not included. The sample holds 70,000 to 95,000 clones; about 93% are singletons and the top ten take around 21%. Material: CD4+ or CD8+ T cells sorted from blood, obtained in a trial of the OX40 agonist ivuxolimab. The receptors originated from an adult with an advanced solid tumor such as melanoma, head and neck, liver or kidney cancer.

The CDR3 loop reads CASSPMLGTGELFF. CDR3 nucleotide sequence: TGTGCCAGCAGTCCCATGCTAGGCACCGGGGAGCTGTTTTTT. This chain links TRBV27 with TRBJ2-2; D is unclear. The CDR3 covers 14 residues. Germline lookup yields CDR1 MNHEY and CDR2 SMNVEV (reference sequence). The V end was cut by 5 bases, the J end by 4 bases, with 11 bases between.

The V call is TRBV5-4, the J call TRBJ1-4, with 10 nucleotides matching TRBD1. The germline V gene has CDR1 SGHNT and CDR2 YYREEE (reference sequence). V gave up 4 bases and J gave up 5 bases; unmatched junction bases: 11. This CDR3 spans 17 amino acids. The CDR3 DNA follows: TGTGCCAGCAGCCAGACCGGACAGGGGGTCGTGAATGAAAAACTGTTTTTT. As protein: CASSQTGQGVVNEKLFF.

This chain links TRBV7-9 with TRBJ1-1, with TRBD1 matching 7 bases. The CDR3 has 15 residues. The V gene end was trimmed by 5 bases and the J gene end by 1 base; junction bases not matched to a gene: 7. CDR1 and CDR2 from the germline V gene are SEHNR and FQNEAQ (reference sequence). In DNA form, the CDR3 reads TGTGCCAGCAGCCCCGAGCAGGGGGGGAACACTGAAGCTTTCTTT. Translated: CASSPEQGGNTEAFF.

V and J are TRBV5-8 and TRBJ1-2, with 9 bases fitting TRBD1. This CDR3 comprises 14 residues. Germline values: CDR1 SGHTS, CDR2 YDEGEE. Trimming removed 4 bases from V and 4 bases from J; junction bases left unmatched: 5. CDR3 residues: CASSPRDRVYGYTF. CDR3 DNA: TGTGCCAGCAGCCCGAGGGACAGGGTCTATGGCTACACCTTC.

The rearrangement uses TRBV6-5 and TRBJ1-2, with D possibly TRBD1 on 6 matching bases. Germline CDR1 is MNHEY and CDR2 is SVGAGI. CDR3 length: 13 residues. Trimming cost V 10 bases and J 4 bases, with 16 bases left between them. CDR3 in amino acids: CATKLRGGYGYTF. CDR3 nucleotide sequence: TGTGCCACCAAGCTACGAGGGGGCTATGGCTACACCTTC.

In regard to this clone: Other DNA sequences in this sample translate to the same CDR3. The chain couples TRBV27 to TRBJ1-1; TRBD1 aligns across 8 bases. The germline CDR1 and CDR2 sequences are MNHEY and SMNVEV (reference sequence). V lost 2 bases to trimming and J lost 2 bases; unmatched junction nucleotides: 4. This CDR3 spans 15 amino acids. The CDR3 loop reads CASSLTTGGNTEAFF. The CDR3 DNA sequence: TGTGCCAGCAGTTTAACCACAGGGGGTAACACTGAAGCTTTCTTT.

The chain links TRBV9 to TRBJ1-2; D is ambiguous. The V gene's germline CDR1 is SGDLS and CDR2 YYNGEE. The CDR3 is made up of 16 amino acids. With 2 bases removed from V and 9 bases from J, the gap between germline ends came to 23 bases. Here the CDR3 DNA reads TGTGCCAGCAGCGTCCAAACCCCCGGGCCCAAGGTCAGCTACACCTTC. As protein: CASSVQTPGPKVSYTF.

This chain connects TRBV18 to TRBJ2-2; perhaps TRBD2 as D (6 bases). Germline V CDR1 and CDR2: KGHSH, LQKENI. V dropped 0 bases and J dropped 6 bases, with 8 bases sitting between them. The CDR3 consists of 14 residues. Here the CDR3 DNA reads TGTGCCAGCTCACCACCCACGGGGGCCGGGGAGCTGTTTTTT. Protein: CASSPPTGAGELFF.

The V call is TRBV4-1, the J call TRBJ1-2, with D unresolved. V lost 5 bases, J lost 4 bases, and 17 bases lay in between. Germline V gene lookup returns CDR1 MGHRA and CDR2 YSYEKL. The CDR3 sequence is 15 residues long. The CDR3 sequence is CASSFPEASAYGYTF. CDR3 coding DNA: TGCGCCAGCAGCTTCCCGGAGGCGTCTGCCTATGGCTACACCTTC.

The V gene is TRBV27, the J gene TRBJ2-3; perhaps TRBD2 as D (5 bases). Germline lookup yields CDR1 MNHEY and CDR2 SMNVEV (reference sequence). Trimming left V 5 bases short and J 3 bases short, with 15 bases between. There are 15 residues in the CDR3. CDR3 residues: CASSPWTRRTDTQYF. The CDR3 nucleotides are TGTGCCAGCAGTCCGTGGACCCGGAGGACAGATACGCAGTATTTT.

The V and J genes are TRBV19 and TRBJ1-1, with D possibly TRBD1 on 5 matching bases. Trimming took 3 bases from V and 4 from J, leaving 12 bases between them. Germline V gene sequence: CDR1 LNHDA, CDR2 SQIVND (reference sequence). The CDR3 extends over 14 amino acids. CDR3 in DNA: TGTGCCAGTAGTATCGCGGGGCTGGGCACTGAAGCTTTCTTT. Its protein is CASSIAGLGTEAFF.

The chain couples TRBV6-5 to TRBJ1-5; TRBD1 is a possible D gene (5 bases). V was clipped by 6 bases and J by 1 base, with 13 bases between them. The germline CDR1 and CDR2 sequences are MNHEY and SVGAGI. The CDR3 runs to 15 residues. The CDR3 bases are TGTGCCAGCAGCCTGGACCGGGGGAGCAATCAGCCCCAGCATTTT. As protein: CASSLDRGSNQPQHF.

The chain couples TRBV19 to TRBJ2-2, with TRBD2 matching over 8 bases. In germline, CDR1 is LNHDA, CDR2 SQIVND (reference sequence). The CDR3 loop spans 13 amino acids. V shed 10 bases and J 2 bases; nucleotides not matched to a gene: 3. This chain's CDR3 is CATGLANTGELFF. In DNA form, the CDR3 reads TGTGCCACCGGACTAGCTAACACCGGGGAGCTGTTTTTT.

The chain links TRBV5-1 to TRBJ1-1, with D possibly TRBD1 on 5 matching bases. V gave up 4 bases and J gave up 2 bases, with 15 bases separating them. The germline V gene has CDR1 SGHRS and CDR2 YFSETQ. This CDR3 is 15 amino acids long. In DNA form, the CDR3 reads TGCGCCAGCAGCCTATGGGGGGGTTCCAACACTGAAGCTTTCTTT. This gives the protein CASSLWGGSNTEAFF.

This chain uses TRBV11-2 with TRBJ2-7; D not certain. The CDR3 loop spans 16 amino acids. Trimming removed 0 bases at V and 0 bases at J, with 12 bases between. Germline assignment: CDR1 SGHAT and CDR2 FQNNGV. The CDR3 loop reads CASSLDKVTYSYEQYF. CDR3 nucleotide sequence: TGTGCCAGCAGCTTAGATAAGGTGACTTACTCCTACGAGCAGTACTTC.